The 17 T cell receptor beta chains below come from one sample, sequenced in a study of OX40 agonist ivuxolimab in advanced cancers. Only in-frame clones appear in the TCRdb table, and some are missing; sequencing was by immunoSEQ multiplex PCR. Among some 130,000 clones listed, roughly nine tenths were seen once. Material: CD4+ or CD8+ T cells sorted from blood, obtained in a trial of the OX40 agonist ivuxolimab. The source of these receptors is an adult with an advanced solid tumor such as melanoma, head and neck, liver or kidney cancer.

The chain uses TRBV7-9 and TRBJ2-5; D uncertain. The CDR3 contains 14 residues. Germline loops: CDR1 SEHNR, CDR2 FQNEAQ (reference sequence). Trimming stripped 1 base from V and 2 bases from J, with 8 bases between. The CDR3, as DNA: TGTGCCAGCAGCTTAGGGGGTTCGCAAGAGACCCAGTACTTC. Translation: CASSLGGSQETQYF.

The chain recombines TRBV5-3 with TRBJ1-1; TRBD1 might be the D (5 bases). TRBV5-3 is an open reading frame whose function is uncertain. The CDR3 is 16 amino acids. The ends were cut back, 3 bases at V and 0 bases at J, with 15 bases in the middle. CDR3 sequence: CARSSAGVGVNTEAFF. The DNA for the CDR3 is TGTGCCAGAAGCTCGGCGGGGGTAGGTGTGAACACTGAAGCTTTCTTT.

In its sample, this clone was seen a few times. The J gene is TRBJ1-1, the V gene TRBV30; D remains unclear. The V end was cut by 0 bases, the J end by 5 bases, with 10 bases between. CDR3 length equals 13 residues. The germline V gene encodes CDR1 GTSNPN and CDR2 SVGIG (reference sequence). The CDR3: CAWSVPGGTEAFF. The DNA for the CDR3 is TGTGCCTGGAGTGTACCAGGTGGGACTGAAGCTTTCTTT.

CDR3 nucleotides: TGCGCCAGCAGCTTGTTGTTTTCAGCTAATGAAAAACTGTTTTTT. It translates to CASSLLFSANEKLFF. The chain has TRBV5-1 and TRBJ1-4; D unclear. Germline assignment: CDR1 SGHRS and CDR2 YFSETQ. V lost 1 base and J lost 3, with 10 bases in between. The CDR3 loop spans 15 amino acids.

This clone was seen once. The chain carries TRBV7-2 and TRBJ2-3; TRBD2 aligns across 9 bases. V dropped 1 base and J dropped 6; count of bases not matched to a gene: 11. The CDR3 has 17 residues. The germline CDR1 and CDR2 sequences are SGHTA and FQGNSA. CDR3 protein: CASSLGGMAGGRDTQYF. The CDR3 DNA follows: TGTGCCAGCAGCTTAGGAGGCATGGCGGGGGGGAGGGATACGCAGTATTTT.

As DNA, the CDR3 is TGTGCCAGCACCAGAGCCATCCCAGCCAGCTATGGCTACACCTTC. Protein: CASTRAIPASYGYTF. This chain connects TRBV7-2 to TRBJ1-2, with D hard to call. The V gene lost 7 bases and the J gene lost 4 bases, with 19 bases spanning the gap. Germline V gene sequence: CDR1 SGHTA, CDR2 FQGNSA. The length of the CDR3 is 15 residues.

V is TRBV28 and J is TRBJ2-3; 9 bases agree with TRBD2. J lost 5 bases, V lost 6 bases, and 12 bases had no gene match. The germline V gene has CDR1 MDHEN and CDR2 SYDVKM. The CDR3 covers 16 residues. CDR3: CASSLSGGNVRDTQYF. The CDR3 coding sequence is TGTGCCAGCAGCTTAAGCGGGGGGAATGTTAGAGATACGCAGTATTTT.

The genes are TRBV28 and TRBJ1-4; D is unresolved. The CDR3 spans 12 residues. Germline CDR1 MDHEN, CDR2 SYDVKM. Trimming shortened V by 7 bases and J by 6 bases, and 9 bases separated the two germline ends. CDR3 loop: CASTERDEKLFF. The CDR3 DNA is TGTGCCAGCACCGAACGGGATGAAAAACTGTTTTTT.

The chain uses TRBV7-2 and TRBJ2-1, with 7 bases that match TRBD2. The V segment lost 6 bases and the J segment 4 bases; nucleotides outside the gene matches: 9. The germline V gene has CDR1 SGHTA and CDR2 FQGNSA. The CDR3 consists of 15 residues. The CDR3 loop reads CASRAGLASYNEQFF. As DNA, the CDR3 is TGTGCCAGCAGAGCGGGGCTAGCATCGTACAATGAGCAGTTCTTC. Complete variable domain (other parts from reference TRBV7-2 and TRBJ2-1): GAGVSQSPSNKVTEKGKDVELRCDPISGHTALYWYRQSLGQGLEFLIYFQGNSAPDKSGLPSDRFSAERTGGSVSTLTIQRTQQEDSAVYLCASRAGLASYNEQFFGPGTRLTVL.

J is TRBJ2-3 and V is TRBV6-5; TRBD2 aligns across 8 bases. The germline V gene encodes CDR1 MNHEY and CDR2 SVGAGI. The CDR3 totals 16 residues. The trim removed 4 bases at V and 6 bases at J, leaving 12 bases unmatched. CDR3 amino acids: CASSWRKERGTDTQYF. CDR3 DNA: TGTGCCAGCAGTTGGCGGAAGGAGCGGGGGACGGATACGCAGTATTTT.

This clone showed up just once. This chain joins TRBV27 and TRBJ2-3; D gene ambiguous. The ends were cut back, 2 bases at V and 3 bases at J, with 15 bases in the middle. CDR1 is MNHEY and CDR2 is SMNVEV in the germline V gene (reference sequence). The CDR3 runs to 16 residues. This CDR3 is CASSLNPSPQTDTQYF. CDR3 sequence (DNA): TGTGCCAGCAGTTTAAACCCCAGTCCACAGACAGATACGCAGTATTTT.

The chain uses TRBV7-2 and TRBJ1-5; 7 positions agree with TRBD1. The trim removed 5 bases at V and 6 bases at J, leaving 7 bases unmatched. Germline V gives CDR1 SGHTA, CDR2 FQGNSA. The CDR3 has 14 amino acids. CDR3 coding DNA: TGTGCCAGCAGCAGCGGACAGGCTGGTCAGCCCCAGCATTTT. It specifies CASSSGQAGQPQHF.

This chain connects TRBV29-1 to TRBJ2-2; D gene unclear. The CDR3 runs to 16 residues. The germline V gene has CDR1 SQVTM and CDR2 ANQGSEA. Trimming stripped 3 bases from V and 1 base from J, with 15 bases between. The CDR3 bases are TGCAGCGTTGAGACGGAAGCGTTAAAGAACACCGGGGAGCTGTTTTTT. It specifies CSVETEALKNTGELFF.

The rearrangement uses TRBV19 and TRBJ1-2; 12 bases are a match to TRBD1. There are 15 residues in the CDR3. V was clipped by 7 bases and J by 8 bases; unmatched bases: 11. Looked up from germline, CDR1 is LNHDA and CDR2 is SQIVND (reference sequence). CDR3 in DNA: TGTGCCAGTACCTTGCCCGGGACAGGGGGCGGCGGCTACACCTTC. Translation: CASTLPGTGGGGYTF.

The V call is TRBV6-5, the J call TRBJ1-5; no clear D gene. Germline V gene sequence: CDR1 MNHEY, CDR2 SVGAGI. This CDR3 has 15 amino acids. Deletions cut 0 bases from V and 5 bases from J, with 11 bases between. The CDR3 sequence: CASSYSRNPDQPQHF. The DNA of the CDR3 is TGTGCCAGCAGTTACTCCAGGAATCCAGATCAGCCCCAGCATTTT.

The J gene is TRBJ1-3, the V gene TRBV30, with D tentatively TRBD1 (5 bases). The CDR3 spans 14 residues. Looked up from germline, CDR1 is GTSNPN and CDR2 is SVGIG (reference sequence). Trimming removed 0 bases at V and 6 bases at J, with 12 bases between. CDR3 residues: CAWSVPGGKNTIYF. CDR3 DNA sequence: TGTGCCTGGAGTGTACCGGGGGGAAAAAACACCATATATTTT.

The rearrangement links TRBV11-2 to TRBJ2-5; D is uncertain. Trimming cost V 1 base and J 2 bases, with 17 bases left between them. The CDR3 totals 17 residues. Germline V CDR1 and CDR2: SGHAT, FQNNGV. For the CDR3, the DNA is TGTGCCAGCAGCTTAGTGATAGGGCCTGCGTATCAAGAGACCCAGTACTTC. As protein: CASSLVIGPAYQETQYF. Full variable domain (rest looked up from reference TRBV11-2 and TRBJ2-5): EAGVAQSPRYKIIEKRQSVAFWCNPISGHATLYWYQQILGQGPKLLIQFQNNGVVDDSQLPKDRFSAERLKGVDSTLKIQPAKLEDSAVYLCASSLVIGPAYQETQYFGPGTRLLVL.